The 6 T cell receptor beta chains reported below all come from one sample, sequenced in a study of T cell changes during pregnancy in multiple sclerosis. Only in-frame clones appear in the TCRdb table, and some are missing; sequencing was by immunoSEQ multiplex PCR. The sample holds tens of thousands of clones, approximately 92% seen once. This specimen consisted of peripheral blood, obtained in the first trimester of pregnancy. These receptors all come from a female donor with multiple sclerosis, enrolled in a pregnancy study.

J is TRBJ1-1 and V is TRBV5-1; D may be TRBD1 (6 bases). From germline, CDR1 is SGHRS and CDR2 YFSETQ. This CDR3 region has 16 residues. V lost 2 bases and J lost 4, with 18 bases in between. CDR3 residues: CASSFEAGGARTEAFF. In DNA form, the CDR3 reads TGCGCCAGCAGCTTTGAGGCGGGGGGCGCGCGCACTGAAGCTTTCTTT.

V and J are TRBV5-4 and TRBJ1-1; 8 nucleotides align to TRBD1. This CDR3 is 15 amino acids long. Looked up from germline, CDR1 is SGHNT and CDR2 is YYREEE (reference sequence). With V trimmed by 5 bases and J by 1 base, 7 bases remained unmatched. CDR3 nucleotide sequence: TGTGCCAGCAGTTTCCCCGGGACAGGGAACACTGAAGCTTTCTTT. Translating gives CASSFPGTGNTEAFF.

DNA for the CDR3: TGTGCCAGCAGCTTAGGCAGGGGGCGTGACACCGGGGAGCTGTTTTTT. Encoded protein: CASSLGRGRDTGELFF. The chain combines TRBV7-8 with TRBJ2-2, with 8 bases matching TRBD1. This CDR3 has 16 amino acids. The germline V gene has CDR1 SGHVS and CDR2 FQNEAQ. Unmatched junction bases numbered 4, after V lost 1 base and J lost 3 bases.

The chain recombines TRBV6-5 with TRBJ1-2, with 12 nucleotides matching TRBD1. Looked up from germline, CDR1 is MNHEY and CDR2 is SVGAGI. The CDR3 contains 15 residues. With V trimmed by 6 bases and J by 8 bases, 10 bases remained unmatched. CDR3 nucleotide sequence: TGTGCCAGCAGGGAACCGGGACAGGGGGCCGGCGGCTACACCTTC. This encodes CASREPGQGAGGYTF.

This clone was picked up a small number of times. The chain combines TRBV28 with TRBJ1-2, with 9 bases aligning to TRBD1. Looked up from germline, CDR1 is MDHEN and CDR2 is SYDVKM. The CDR3 extends over 15 amino acids. V shed 5 bases, J shed 2 bases, and the junction held 6 bases outside the gene matches. CDR3 loop: CASSETGTGNYGYTF. In nucleotides, the CDR3 is TGTGCCAGCAGTGAGACCGGGACAGGGAACTATGGCTACACCTTC.

The rearrangement links TRBV19 to TRBJ1-1; possibly TRBD1 for D (6 bases). V lost 5 bases to trimming and J lost 1 base, with 14 bases between them. CDR3 length equals 15 residues. CDR1 and CDR2 (germline): LNHDA, SQIVND (reference sequence). The CDR3 protein is CASSLLGQPNTEAFF. The CDR3 nucleotides read TGTGCCAGTAGTTTACTAGGACAGCCGAACACTGAAGCTTTCTTT.